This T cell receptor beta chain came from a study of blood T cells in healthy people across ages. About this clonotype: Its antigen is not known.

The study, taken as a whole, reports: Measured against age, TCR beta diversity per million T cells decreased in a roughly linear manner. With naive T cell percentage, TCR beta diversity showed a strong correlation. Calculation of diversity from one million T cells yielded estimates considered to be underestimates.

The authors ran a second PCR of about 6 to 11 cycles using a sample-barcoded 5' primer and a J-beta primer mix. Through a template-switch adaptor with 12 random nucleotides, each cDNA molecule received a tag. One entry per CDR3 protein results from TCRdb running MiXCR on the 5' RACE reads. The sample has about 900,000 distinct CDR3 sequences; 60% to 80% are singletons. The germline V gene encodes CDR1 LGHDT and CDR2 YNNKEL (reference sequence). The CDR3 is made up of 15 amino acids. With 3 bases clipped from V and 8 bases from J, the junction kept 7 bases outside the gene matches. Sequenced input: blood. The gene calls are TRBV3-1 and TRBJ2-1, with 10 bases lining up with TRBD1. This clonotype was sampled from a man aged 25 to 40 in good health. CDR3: CASSQGDRGYDEQFF. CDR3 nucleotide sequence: TGTGCCAGCAGCCAGGGGGACAGGGGTTACGATGAGCAGTTCTTC.